Below are 25 T cell receptor beta chains sequenced from a single sample in a study of brain metastases from non-small cell lung cancer. Clones were sequenced by immunoSEQ multiplex PCR, and TCRdb holds only the in-frame ones, with some missing. The sample has 2,500 to 3,000 clones; 83% are singletons. Sequencing used primary lung tumor tissue. Receptor source: a donor at least 40 years old with non-small cell lung cancer.

V usage is TRBV29-1 and J usage is TRBJ1-2; TRBD1 is a possible D gene (5 bases). The CDR3 runs 11 residues. Deletions cut 4 bases from V and 6 bases from J, with 9 bases between. CDR1 is SQVTM and CDR2 is ANQGSEA in the germline V gene. CDR3 amino acids: CSVGGGNGYTF. The CDR3 nucleotides are TGCAGCGTTGGGGGCGGTAATGGCTACACCTTC.

This clone was seen just once. The chain recombines TRBV7-2 with TRBJ1-2, with D possibly TRBD1 on 5 matching bases. With 2 bases removed from V and 4 bases from J, the gap between germline ends came to 14 bases. CDR3 length equals 15 residues. The germline V gene has CDR1 SGHTA and CDR2 FQGNSA. CDR3 residues: CASSLLGDGFYGYTF. In DNA, the CDR3 is TGTGCCAGCAGCTTACTAGGGGACGGCTTCTATGGCTACACCTTC.

Turning to this clone: The junction departs from the called germline gene at one end, perhaps through a read error. In nucleotides, the CDR3 is TGCGTCAGCCATAGACAGGGGGCAGAGACCCAGTACTTC. It yields the protein CVSHRQGAETQYF. The rearrangement joins TRBV5-1 to TRBJ2-5; 10 nucleotides match TRBD1. CDR1 and CDR2 from the germline V gene are SGHRS and YFSETQ. The CDR3 loop spans 13 amino acids. Supplemented by reference TRBV5-1 and TRBJ2-5, the full variable domain reads KAGVTQTPRYLIKTRGQQVTLSCSPISGHRSVSWYQQTPGQGLQFLFEYFSETQRNKGNFPGRFSGRQFSNSRSEMNVSTLELGDSALYLCVSHRQGAETQYFGPGTRLLVL.

This clone was detected once. This chain links TRBV11-2 with TRBJ2-3, with a weak D call TRBD2 (6 bases). This CDR3 spans 16 amino acids. The germline V and J ends were trimmed by 1 base and 0 bases, with 11 bases remaining between them. Germline V gene data show CDR1 as SGHAT and CDR2 as FQNNGV. DNA of the CDR3: TGTGCCAGCAGCTTAGCGGCCCGGGGGAGCACAGATACGCAGTATTTT. It encodes CASSLAARGSTDTQYF.

This chain uses TRBV23-1 with TRBJ1-6, with D possibly being TRBD1 (5 bases). TRBV23-1 is sorted into the ORF group, with uncertain function. The CDR3 contains 19 residues. V was shortened by 4 bases and J by 3 bases, with 22 bases between the two germline ends. As DNA, the CDR3 is TGCGCCAGCAGTCTCCCAATAAGGGGACTCCCCGGCTATAATTCACCCCTCCACTTT. It encodes CASSLPIRGLPGYNSPLHF.

The chain recombines TRBV6-8 with TRBJ1-2; D ambiguous. Germline V CDR1 and CDR2: MNHGY, SAAAGT. V lost 0 bases and J 2 bases, leaving 10 bases between the germline ends. The CDR3 contains 15 residues. The CDR3 region has the DNA TGTGCCAGCAGTTACTCAGTTGGCAGCAACTATGGCTACACCTTC. Amino acid sequence: CASSYSVGSNYGYTF.

The chain recombines TRBV19 with TRBJ1-1, with unresolved D. Trimming removed 2 bases at V and 1 base at J, with 11 bases between. This CDR3 has 15 residues. From germline, CDR1 is LNHDA and CDR2 SQIVND (reference sequence). CDR3 in DNA: TGTGCCAGTAGTATAAGCGGTTTAGGGAACACTGAAGCTTTCTTT. It specifies CASSISGLGNTEAFF. Drawing the rest from reference TRBV19 and TRBJ1-1, the complete variable domain is DGGITQSPKYLFRKEGQNVTLSCEQNLNHDAMYWYRQDPGQGLRLIYYSQIVNDFQKGDIAEGYSVSREKKESFPLTVTSAQKNPTAFYLCASSISGLGNTEAFFGQGTRLTVV.

The chain is built from TRBV5-4 and TRBJ2-5; TRBD2 is a possible D gene (5 bases). The length of the CDR3 is 14 residues. V was clipped by 2 bases and J by 4 bases, with 12 bases between them. Germline V gene sequence: CDR1 SGHNT, CDR2 YYREEE (reference sequence). The CDR3 DNA follows: TGTGCCAGCAGCTTAAGGTTTCGGGGAGAGACCCAGTACTTC. Translating gives CASSLRFRGETQYF.

The chain links TRBV6-5 to TRBJ1-4, with D unresolved. CDR1 and CDR2 from the germline V gene are MNHEY and SVGAGI. V lost 0 bases and J 4 bases, leaving 9 bases between the germline ends. This CDR3 spans 15 amino acids. CDR3 DNA sequence: TGTGCCAGCAGTTACTCAGGCGGAAGTAATGAAAAACTGTTTTTT. Protein: CASSYSGGSNEKLFF.

This clone appeared a few times. The chain is built from TRBV6-5 and TRBJ2-7; D may be TRBD2 (6 bases). Per germline, CDR1 MNHEY and CDR2 SVGAGI. The V gene lost 5 bases and the J gene lost 5 bases, with 13 bases spanning the gap. The CDR3 spans 13 residues. CDR3 nucleotides: TGTGCCAGCAGTCGACTAGGGCGGGACGAGCAGTACTTC. This gives the protein CASSRLGRDEQYF.

The table lists this clone with a few counts. The chain recombines TRBV7-9 with TRBJ2-4; tentative D call: TRBD1 (5 bases). Looked up from germline, CDR1 is SEHNR and CDR2 is FQNEAQ (reference sequence). The V end lost 1 base, the J end lost 0 bases, and 10 bases lay between the germline ends. The CDR3 covers 16 residues. DNA for the CDR3: TGTGCCAGCAGCTTAGGACAGCGAGTAGCCAAAAACATTCAGTACTTC. Protein product: CASSLGQRVAKNIQYF.

The CDR3 loop is CASKMGGGLQNEQFF. As DNA, the CDR3 is TGTGCCAGCAAAATGGGCGGGGGGCTACAGAATGAGCAGTTCTTC. The chain couples TRBV2 to TRBJ2-1, with 8 bases matching TRBD2. From germline, CDR1 is SNHLY and CDR2 FYNNEI. The CDR3 totals 15 residues. V dropped 7 bases and J dropped 7; count of bases not matched to a gene: 12.

The chain joins TRBV4-1 to TRBJ1-1; D unresolved. The V and J ends lost 0 bases and 4 bases respectively, with 24 bases between them. The CDR3 spans 19 residues. Germline loops: CDR1 MGHRA, CDR2 YSYEKL. In nucleotides, the CDR3 is TGCGCCAGCAGCCAAGATCGGCGAAAAGCAGGTAGGGATAGCACTGAAGCTTTCTTT. It yields the protein CASSQDRRKAGRDSTEAFF.

For this clone: The junction departs from germline at one end; a sequencing error may be responsible. The sample contains more than one DNA sequence encoding this CDR3. V gene TRBV4-1 combines with J gene TRBJ1-1; no firm D call. The CDR3 sequence is 14 residues long. Germline CDR1 and CDR2: MGHRA and YSYEKL. In DNA form, the CDR3 reads TGTGCCAGCAGCCAACCAAGGACTCTTGCTGAAGCTTTCTTT. Translation: CASSQPRTLAEAFF.

V gene TRBV2 combines with J gene TRBJ1-5; D not resolved. The CDR3 has 15 residues. CDR1 SNHLY and CDR2 FYNNEI come from the germline V gene. The V end lost 5 bases, the J end lost 2 bases, and 13 bases lay between the germline ends. DNA for the CDR3: TGTGCCAGCAGTCCAAGGGTGAGCGGCAATCAGCCCCAGCATTTT. Amino acids: CASSPRVSGNQPQHF.

The rearrangement uses TRBV5-8 and TRBJ2-7; D might be TRBD1 or TRBD2, each matching 5 bases. The CDR3 loop spans 14 amino acids. CDR1 and CDR2 (germline): SGHTS, YDEGEE. The V and J ends lost 0 bases and 5 bases respectively, with 12 bases between them. CDR3 bases: TGTGCCAGCAGCTTGGAACCGGGACGGGACGAGCAGTACTTC. Translation gives CASSLEPGRDEQYF.

This clone was observed once. The chain joins TRBV24-1 to TRBJ2-7; the match to TRBD2 covers 7 bases. J lost 0 bases, V lost 5 bases, and 9 bases had no gene match. The CDR3 extends over 16 amino acids. Germline V gene data show CDR1 as KGHDR and CDR2 as SFDVKD. In DNA form, the CDR3 reads TGTGCCACCAGTGCTCCCACCCCGGGGGGCTCCTACGAGCAGTACTTC. Translated, it gives CATSAPTPGGSYEQYF.

This clone was recorded a few times. The genes are TRBV6-5 and TRBJ1-4; D unresolved. With 7 bases removed from V and 1 base from J, the gap between germline ends came to 10 bases. Germline V gene sequence: CDR1 MNHEY, CDR2 SVGAGI. This CDR3 region has 14 residues. CDR3 sequence (DNA): TGTGCCAGCAATCTAGGAGGAACTAATGAAAAACTGTTTTTT. Its protein product is CASNLGGTNEKLFF.

Only one count was recorded for this clone. The J gene is TRBJ2-6, the V gene TRBV29-1; TRBD2 is a possible D gene (6 bases). The CDR3 contains 15 residues. Germline V gene lookup returns CDR1 SQVTM and CDR2 ANQGSEA. Trimming removed 4 bases at V and 2 bases at J, with 12 bases between. The CDR3 nucleotides read TGCAGCGTTGCAGCTGCGGGGACTGGGGCCAACGTCCTGACTTTC. Amino acids: CSVAAAGTGANVLTF.

Within the sample, this clone is large. The rearrangement joins TRBV6-2 or TRBV6-3 to TRBJ2-7; D unresolved. The CDR3 totals 13 residues. V was shortened by 0 bases and J by 6 bases, with 9 bases between the two germline ends. The germline gives CDR1 MNHEY, CDR2 SVGEGT. The CDR3 is CASSYSPVGEQYF. In DNA, the CDR3 is TGTGCCAGCAGTTACTCTCCAGTAGGCGAGCAGTACTTC.

The genes are TRBV7-8 and TRBJ2-2; no reliable D call. The CDR3 is made up of 17 amino acids. Trimming stripped 4 bases from V and 5 bases from J, with 20 bases between. Per the germline V gene, CDR1 is SGHVS and CDR2 is FQNEAQ. The CDR3, as DNA: TGTGCCAGCAGCTCCTATGCCCCCAAGGGTAGGACCGGGGAGCTGTTTTTT. Amino acids: CASSSYAPKGRTGELFF.

The rearrangement uses TRBV6-1 and TRBJ1-3, with D possibly TRBD1 on 6 matching bases. Germline-derived CDR1 and CDR2 are MNHNS and SASEGT. Trimming removed 3 bases from V and 2 bases from J, with 11 bases in between. The CDR3 covers 15 residues. CDR3 sequence reads: CASSEGRGPGNTIYF. CDR3 DNA: TGTGCCAGCAGTGAGGGACGGGGGCCTGGAAACACCATATATTTT.

The rearrangement uses TRBV5-1 and TRBJ1-2, with 8 bases that match TRBD1. V lost 4 bases to trimming and J lost 8 bases; unmatched junction nucleotides: 10. The germline V gene has CDR1 SGHRS and CDR2 YFSETQ. The CDR3 is 14 residues long. The DNA of the CDR3 is TGCGCCAGCAGCAAGGGACAGGATGCGGGAGGCTACACCTTC. Its protein is CASSKGQDAGGYTF.

This sequence joins TRBV28 and TRBJ1-5, with unresolved D. Germline CDR1 and CDR2: MDHEN and SYDVKM. The length of the CDR3 is 16 residues. Trimming took 2 bases from V and 3 from J, leaving 14 bases between them. CDR3 in amino acids: CASSLVSTWNNQPQHF. The CDR3 bases are TGTGCCAGCAGTTTAGTCTCCACGTGGAACAATCAGCCCCAGCATTTT.

The chain carries TRBV10-2 and TRBJ1-6; 11 bases fit TRBD1. CDR3 length equals 14 residues. V shed 5 bases and J 10 bases; nucleotides not matched to a gene: 4. CDR1 and CDR2 (germline): WSHSY, SAAADI. The CDR3 spells CASSSGQGGSPLHF. The CDR3 region has the DNA TGCGCCAGCAGTTCGGGACAGGGGGGATCACCCCTCCACTTT.